This T cell receptor (beta chain) was profiled in a study of blood T cell repertoires in COVID-19. Whole-study context: PBMCs, B-cell-depleted T cells, or T cells provided the cDNA or gDNA that made up the material.

In the source study's methods: Scientists estimated how many nucleated cells there were by amplifying reference gene primers. Sequencing was performed with immunoSEQ multiplex PCR; in TCRdb, only in-frame clones are kept and a portion is missing. The V and J calls and clone size come from that table; D and trimming were worked out from the DNA. Among around 250,000 clones, under 90% were seen once, and the ten largest hold less than 20%. The study assigned cohorts using participant-reported clinical history. In Cohort 3, a recovered donor had either two negative PCRs, clearance, or symptom resolution. The sample taken for sequencing was PBMCs or T cells enriched from blood (not recorded which). The TCR was taken from a young man who had recovered from COVID-19.

CDR3 DNA: TGTGCCAGCAGCGTAGCACCCGGACTAGCGGGAACTATTGAGCAGTTCTTC. Its protein is CASSVAPGLAGTIEQFF. This chain joins TRBV9 and TRBJ2-1; 12 bases map to TRBD2. Germline V CDR1 and CDR2: SGDLS, YYNGEE. The junction had 10 bases not matched to a gene; V was cut back by 0 bases and J by 9 bases. This CDR3 contains 17 residues.